This TCR beta chain was recovered during a study of regulatory T cells. General observations from the study: Regulatory T cells from CD3G-deficient patients were less diverse than autologous conventional CD4+ cells and control regulatory cells.

The primer mix had 52 TRBV and 13 TRBJ primers. TCRdb's table, derived via immunoSEQ multiplex PCR, lists solely in-frame clones and lacks some. The table records about 6,100 clones, approximately 92% of them present only once. About this clone itself: What it recognizes is unknown.

CDR1 and CDR2 (germline): MDHEN, SYDVKM. CDR3 length: 16 residues. Unmatched junction bases numbered 9, after V lost 7 bases and J lost 4 bases. Sequencing used CD4+ Tregs sorted from blood. This receptor was obtained from a person aged 18 to 30 with CD3G deficiency. J is TRBJ2-5 and V is TRBV28; TRBD2 matches at 13 bases. The CDR3 reads CASKGTSGKRGETQYF. CDR3 DNA: TGTGCCAGCAAAGGGACTAGCGGGAAAAGGGGAGAGACCCAGTACTTC.